This record covers a single T cell receptor beta chain. Its cognate antigen has yet to be identified. No base-level quality is on record; no much larger clone is a single base apart. Receptors were amplified or captured by the immunoSEQ multiplex PCR assay. A mixture of 60 forward primers for TCR Vbeta segments and 13 reverse primers for TCR Jbeta segments was used in the multiplex PCR. Amplification of the CDR3 region of rearranged TCR beta genes was performed with a multiplex PCR assay on genomic DNA. Amplified TCR beta libraries were sequenced as 87-base-pair reads on the Illumina HiSeq System. In the authors' own workflow: In a later analysis, 70 million to 95 million unique TCR beta chains were counted across the roughly 670 repertoires, and roughly 10 million of these chains were shared by at least two donors. A nearest-neighbor algorithm error-corrected the raw reads and collapsed the reads into unique sequences, merging closely related sequences to remove PCR and sequencing errors. CDR3 sequences were aligned to IMGT reference sequences to assign V, D and J gene segments. For a sequence to be retained, a match of at least six nucleotides was required to both a V gene segment and a J gene segment. Rearrangements were classified as productive when the CDR3 lacked stop codons and remained in frame with V and J, and all other rearrangements were classified as non-productive. Following IMGT convention, CDR3 was defined as the stretch from the second conserved V-encoded cysteine up to the conserved J-encoded phenylalanine. The earlier analysis of about 620 of the donors excluded sequences that lacked an unambiguous match to a single V gene segment. In an earlier analysis of several hundred of the donors, V segments were called functional above 56.7% productive rearrangements and were called segregating when the between-donor standard deviation exceeded 5%. A statistical classification framework was developed to diagnose cytomegalovirus status using the catalog of TCR beta chain sequences. A later analysis assigned V and J genes by comparing TCR nucleotide sequences with IMGT/GENE-DB human TR gene sequences. The TCRdist pipeline was used in a later analysis to assign CDR3 sequences and most-parsimonious VDJ recombination scenarios. In a later analysis, each TCR beta chain was defined by its CDR3 amino acid sequence together with its V-gene family, and reads without a unique V-gene family were excluded. A later analysis removed 592 highly shared, low-generation-probability nucleotide sequences to deal with suspected cross-contamination and a sequencing artifact. In a later analysis, a clonal expansion index for each public chain was calculated from normalized within-repertoire ranks of inferred template counts. In a later analysis, generation probabilities were computed with a VDJ recombination model fitted to out-of-frame rearrangements, and the resulting probabilities were checked against IGoR. In a later analysis, TCR-TCR, TCR-HLA and TCR-CMV co-occurrence was scored with hypergeometric tests, and a repertoire-size bias correction was applied to TCR pairs. In a later analysis, false discovery rates were estimated by permuting HLA or CMV assignments 20 times. A later analysis grouped co-occurring TCRs with DBSCAN, adding TCRdist sequence similarity when clustering within HLA-allele-positive subsets. Repertoires with fewer than 30,000 or more than 120,000 public chains were left out of co-occurrence clustering, as were five repertoires with anomalous nucleotide sharing. Entries here come from immuneACCESS through TCRdb and include only in-frame sequences with V and J called. Some clones fail to appear in such tables; in the studies checked, an unresolved V gene covers under half of the shortfall, and the cause of the remainder is unknown. From that table come the V and J calls and clone size; the DNA was used to work out D and trimming. In this sample the table shows 140,000 to 150,000 clones, over 70% of which occur a single time. 7% of the sample goes to the ten largest clones.

This sample is part of a study of cytomegalovirus exposure and HLA in healthy donors (dated by TCRdb to about 2017). Study-wide context: An earlier analysis of roughly 500 of the donors reported approximately 260 Gb of sequence data and 95 million to 130 million unique TCR beta sequences obtained from roughly 170 million T cells. The study used immunosequencing to profile the T cell repertoires of approximately 630 subjects and linked those repertoires to cytomegalovirus serostatus. To predict cytomegalovirus infection status, the study brought together high-throughput TCR immunosequencing, statistical association of individual TCRs with disease status, and machine learning. Besides the first cohort of under 700 subjects, a separate validation cohort made up of over a hundred different subjects was used. Among the roughly 400 genotyped donors, about 85% belonged to the genetic ancestry cluster associated with self-reported Caucasian donors. In an earlier analysis of 550 to 700 of the donors, high-throughput TCR beta sequencing was used to judge whether each TCR beta V gene segment behaved as functional or pseudogenic. Roughly five DR-DQ haplotypes were treated as single units for association and clustering because of strong linkage in the cohort. The later analysis used no new phenotypic data to find candidate immune exposures, relying instead on TCR beta sequences and their occurrence across donors. An early release covering about 600 HLA-typed donors comprised about 310 gigabases of sequencing data and 85 million to 100 million unique TCR sequences. Among about 410 genotyped donors of the cohort, an average of roughly 230,000 unique TCR beta nucleotide sequences was sequenced per donor, of which about 18% were non-productive. HLA typing included class I and class II loci at four-digit resolution. The number of typed donors differed by locus: about 620-640 for A, B, C, DRB1 and DQB1; 500 to 550 for DQA1; some 590 for DPA1; and 400 to 480 for DPB1. The study was designed to test whether signatures of past pathogen exposure could be identified by cataloging public T cell receptors. Donor age, sex, ethnicity and CMV serostatus were compiled alongside the repertoire data. All discovery cohort repertoires had been generated on a single sequencing platform. A later genetic analysis took genome-wide SNP genotypes for about 55% of the 666 donors and used that subset as a discovery cohort. In a later analysis, previously published TCR beta repertoires from 600 to 850 donors were re-analyzed and high-resolution HLA genotyping was added so that TCR occurrence patterns could be studied.

In the germline V gene, CDR1 corresponds to SGHNT and CDR2 to YENEEA. Trimmed from V: 5 bases; trimmed from J: 14 bases; junction bases lacking a gene match: 17. Spanning cysteine to phenylalanine, the CDR3 consists of 16 amino acids. The sequence is cut down to CDR3 DNA, 48 bases in frame from base 1. The cohort was made up of under 800 healthy bone marrow donors. At the time of sampling, every cohort member was nominally healthy, though immune exposures that went unrecorded were likely present. The donor tested CMV seronegative, placing the donor among the 350 or so seronegative members of the cohort. A peripheral blood sample was collected from each donor, and TCR beta sequencing was performed on peripheral blood mononuclear cells. Genomic DNA extraction from the blood cell samples was performed with the Qiagen DNeasy Blood Extraction Kit. What the research found in general, with its limitations: Most CMV-associated TCR beta chains appeared to be HLA-restricted in a later analysis, and the HLA associations seemed to be driven largely by CMV exposure. In a later genetic analysis, a missense DCLRE1C variant was associated with V-gene and J-gene trimming of TCR beta chains, and the association was replicated in an independent cohort. Presence/absence analyses assumed roughly uniform sequencing depth across donors, an assumption that may not hold. Because some donors lacked HLA typing at each locus, the association tests relied only on the typed subset. Most TCR sequences were seen in very few donors, while some public TCRs were found in many individuals. Immune exposure information for the cohort was limited to CMV serostatus. Only TCR beta chains were sequenced in this cohort, and the absence of alpha or paired-chain data limited detectable features. In both the original and validation cohorts, the classifier was reported to diagnose cytomegalovirus status with high specificity and sensitivity. Correlated functional status among segregating V segments might be attributable to linkage disequilibrium, but an unknown experimental factor could not be ruled out. In a later analysis, several top co-occurrence clusters were reported to appear linked to parvovirus B19, influenza, CMV and Epstein-Barr virus. Broadly in line with IMGT annotations, most TCR beta V segments showed up in productive rearrangements about 90% or about 30% of the time in an earlier analysis of several hundred of the donors. Compared with the roughly 670-donor mean, donors in an Asian-associated ancestry cluster had fewer N-insertions in productive TCRs, according to a later genetic analysis. In a later analysis, around 17,000 TCR beta sequences were associated with specific HLA alleles at a false discovery rate of 0.05. The study listed approximately 150 TCR beta chains as associated with cytomegalovirus. A later analysis found that TCR association rates varied across HLA loci, with DRB1 alleles showing the most associated TCRs and HLA-C alleles the fewest. Assigning TCR associations to individual alleles was difficult when HLA alleles, especially DR and DQ, strongly co-occurred. In a later analysis, HLA-associated TCR beta chains were found to be more clonally expanded and to have lower generation probabilities than equally common non-associated chains. Because counts were too low, 15 to 20 rarely observed V segments, including chromosome 9 orphons, were excluded from the earlier analysis of several hundred of the donors. A cluster of highly shared sequence variants was judged likely to be a technical artifact of the sequencing pipeline. The authors suggested that the approach could potentially be generalized to other disease states and immunological phenotypes. A further reported finding was that TCR beta sequences accurately predicted the HLA-A and HLA-B alleles for most subjects in the first cohort. A few of the identified cytomegalovirus-associated TCR beta chains were confirmed in vitro to be specific for cytomegalovirus antigens. The 87-base-pair reads could not distinguish some IMGT-functional V segments, including TRBV6-2 and TRBV6-3, so those segments were excluded.

The source of this sequence is a man aged 25 to 45 in good health and CMV-seronegative. Sequenced sample: PBMCs. The V and J genes are TRBV11-3 and TRBJ2-3, with TRBD2 matching 12 junction bases. Here is the DNA: TGTGCCAGCAGCCTACCTCCTGGGGGGAAGGGACTAGCGGGGTATTTT. Its coded protein is CASSLPPGGKGLAGYF.